This TCR beta chain was recorded in a study of tumor-infiltrating lymphocytes in primary liver carcinoma. Study at large: Patients, male and female, were 30 to 69 years old. Each of the samples returned roughly 3.65 to 7.5 million productive TCRbeta reads (a yield similar across tissue types). Study-level points and caveats: A fraction of only about 8-24% of top clones appeared in all five tumor regions.

Both RNA and DNA were isolated together from about 20-30 mg of bulk tissue that had not been sorted. There were five separate regions sampled from each tumor. Production of TCR beta cDNA used roughly 0.55 ug total RNA together with a constant-region primer. Slightly modified ARM-PCR, run as three nested multiplex PCR rounds, produced the TCR beta libraries. The opening two PCR rounds, ten to eleven cycles each, paired TRBV1-TRBV30 forward primers with a C-beta reverse primer. TCRdb recomputed calls from the multiplex PCR reads with MiXCR, one row per CDR3 protein. The sample gives about 84,000 distinct CDR3 sequences, 72% of which show up once; roughly a fifth is in the top ten. As regards this clonotype: What it binds is unknown.

Trimming removed 6 bases at V and 1 base at J, with 13 bases between. This CDR3 is built from 14 residues. The chain links TRBV12-3 or TRBV12-4 to TRBJ2-7; a weak D match, TRBD2 (5 bases). This clonotype originated in a man between 40 and 49 years old with primary liver carcinoma and hepatitis B virus infection. The sample comprised liver tumor tissue from sampling region 1. As for subset: tumor region T1, superior pole. The CDR3 DNA sequence: TGTGCCAGCAGACTAGGAACAAAGTCCTACGAGCAGTACTTC. This codes for CASRLGTKSYEQYF.